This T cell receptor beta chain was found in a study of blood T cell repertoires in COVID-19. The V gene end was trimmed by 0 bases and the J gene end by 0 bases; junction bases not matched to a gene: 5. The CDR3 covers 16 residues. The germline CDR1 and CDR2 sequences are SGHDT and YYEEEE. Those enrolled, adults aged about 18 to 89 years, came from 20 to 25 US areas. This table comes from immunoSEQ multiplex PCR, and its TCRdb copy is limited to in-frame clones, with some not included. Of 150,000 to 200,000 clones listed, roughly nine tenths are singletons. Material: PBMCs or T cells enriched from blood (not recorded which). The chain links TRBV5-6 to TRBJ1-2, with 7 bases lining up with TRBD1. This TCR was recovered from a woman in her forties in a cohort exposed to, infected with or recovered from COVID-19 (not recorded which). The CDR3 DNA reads TGTGCCAGCAGCTTGGCGGGGACAGAAGCTAACTATGGCTACACCTTC. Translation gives CASSLAGTEANYGYTF. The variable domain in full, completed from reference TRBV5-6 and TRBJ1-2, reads DAGVTQSPTHLIKTRGQQVTLRCSPKSGHDTVSWYQQALGQGPQFIFQYYEEEERQRGNFPDRFSGHQFPNYSSELNVNALLLGDSALYLCASSLAGTEANYGYTFGSGTRLTVV.